These 20 T cell receptor beta chains came from one sample sequenced in a study of T-cell reconstitution after alpha-beta-depleted transplantation in children. Using unique molecular identifiers, the investigators prepared the TCRbeta library. From the PCR reads, TCRdb called clonotypes with MiXCR, one entry per CDR3 protein. The repertoire consists of about 400,000 distinct CDR3 sequences, with approximately 20% occurring once and the leading ten covering less than 4.5%. Material: PBMCs from the stem cell graft donor, obtained from the stem cell graft. The receptors derive from a human donor who donated a stem cell graft to a child with acute myeloid leukemia.

This clonotype was recorded many times. The V call is TRBV29-1, the J call TRBJ2-3; TRBD2 agrees at 7 bases. The J segment lost 4 bases and the V segment lost 6 bases, leaving 10 bases of the junction unmatched. The CDR3 extends over 14 amino acids. The germline V gene has CDR1 SQVTM and CDR2 ANQGSEA. CDR3 in amino acids: CSVKPGGHADTQYF. CDR3 in DNA: TGCAGCGTCAAACCGGGGGGTCATGCAGATACGCAGTATTTT.

This chain uses TRBV18 with TRBJ1-3; D unresolved. There are 13 residues in the CDR3. V was clipped by 6 bases and J by 4 bases, with 10 bases between them. Germline V gene lookup returns CDR1 KGHSH and CDR2 LQKENI. The CDR3 loop is CASSSGSGNTIYF. The DNA of the CDR3 is TGTGCCAGCTCCTCTGGTTCCGGAAACACCATATATTTT.

This clonotype occurred a few times. V gene TRBV11-2 combines with J gene TRBJ2-3, with 7 bases lining up with TRBD1. V lost 5 bases, J lost 9 bases, and 11 bases stayed unmatched. Germline loops: CDR1 SGHAT, CDR2 FQNNGV. The CDR3 runs to 14 residues. CDR3 loop: CASSETGAMGTQYF. The CDR3 coding sequence is TGTGCCAGCAGCGAAACAGGGGCCATGGGGACGCAGTATTTT. Complete variable domain (other parts from reference TRBV11-2 and TRBJ2-3): EAGVAQSPRYKIIEKRQSVAFWCNPISGHATLYWYQQILGQGPKLLIQFQNNGVVDDSQLPKDRFSAERLKGVDSTLKIQPAKLEDSAVYLCASSETGAMGTQYFGPGTRLTVL.

The chain carries TRBV28 and TRBJ2-7; TRBD2 matches 8 bases. V was pared by 5 bases and J by 3 bases, with 6 bases of the junction left unmatched. CDR1 is MDHEN and CDR2 is SYDVKM in the germline V gene. This CDR3 contains 14 residues. CDR3 bases: TGTGCCAGCAGTCCGGGACTAGTATTCTACGAGCAGTACTTC. Translating it yields CASSPGLVFYEQYF.

This chain joins TRBV11-2 and TRBJ2-7; 10 nucleotides line up with TRBD2. Germline V gene sequence: CDR1 SGHAT, CDR2 FQNNGV. V dropped 2 bases and J dropped 4; count of bases not matched to a gene: 17. The CDR3 has 19 amino acids. CDR3 sequence reads: CASSLWGVASGRAVYEQYF. The CDR3 region has the DNA TGTGCCAGCAGCTTATGGGGAGTGGCCAGCGGGAGGGCAGTGTACGAGCAGTACTTC.

Only a few counts were recorded for this clonotype. CDR3: CSARIGETQYF. CDR3 sequence (DNA): TGCAGTGCTAGGATTGGAGAGACCCAGTACTTC. The chain carries TRBV20-1 and TRBJ2-5; D remains unclear. V shed 3 bases and J shed 4 bases, with 6 bases lying between them. Germline assignment: CDR1 DFQATT and CDR2 SNEGSKA (reference sequence). The CDR3 totals 11 residues.

This clonotype was seen a few times. The CDR3 protein is CASSFPSGANVLTF. The CDR3 DNA follows: TGTGCCAGCAGCTTCCCCTCTGGGGCCAACGTCCTGACTTTC. The J gene is TRBJ2-6, the V gene TRBV7-3; D remains ambiguous. This CDR3 contains 14 residues. V was shortened by 3 bases and J by 0 bases, with 3 bases between the two germline ends. Germline V gene data show CDR1 as SGHTA and CDR2 as FQGTGA.

This clonotype has more than one count but fewer than ten. V usage is TRBV24-1 and J usage is TRBJ1-1; 8 bases line up with TRBD1. Germline CDR1 reads KGHDR; CDR2 reads SFDVKD. After removal of 5 bases from V and 1 base from J, the junction contained 5 bases not matched to a gene. There are 15 residues in the CDR3. Written as DNA, the CDR3 is TGTGCCACCAGTGGCCCCGGGACAGGGAACACTGAAGCTTTCTTT. Translation: CATSGPGTGNTEAFF.

This clonotype was seen repeatedly, ten times or more. The chain links TRBV20-1 to TRBJ2-1, with a possible D match to TRBD2 (5 bases). The CDR3 has 14 amino acids. The V gene's germline CDR1 is DFQATT and CDR2 SNEGSKA (reference sequence). Between the trimmed V and J ends, which lost 1 base and 11 bases, there was a span of 18 bases. The CDR3 sequence: CSARGSRSSEQQFF. The CDR3 nucleotides are TGCAGTGCTAGAGGAAGTAGGAGTAGCGAGCAGCAGTTCTTC.

This clonotype was seen more than once but under ten times. The CDR3 is CSARNLNGNEAFF. The CDR3 DNA follows: TGCAGTGCTAGGAACCTTAATGGTAATGAAGCTTTCTTT. This chain connects TRBV20-1 to TRBJ1-1; no reliable D call. The V and J ends lost 3 bases and 7 bases respectively, with 15 bases between them. The CDR3 has 13 amino acids. Germline CDR1 DFQATT, CDR2 SNEGSKA (reference sequence).

This clonotype was picked up many times. The genes are TRBV12-3 or TRBV12-4 and TRBJ2-7, with a weak D call TRBD2 (5 bases). This CDR3 contains 16 residues. Trimming removed 6 bases from V and 0 bases from J, with 18 bases in between. The chain's CDR3 is CASSKGDYSGSYEQYF. The CDR3 coding sequence is TGTGCCAGCAGCAAAGGCGACTACTCCGGCTCCTACGAGCAGTACTTC.

V usage is TRBV7-2 and J usage is TRBJ2-1, with D tentatively TRBD1 (5 bases). This CDR3 region has 14 residues. Trimming left V 4 bases short and J 8 bases short, with 15 bases between. Germline V CDR1 and CDR2: SGHTA, FQGNSA. The CDR3 region is CASSSLPMGHEQFF. CDR3 in DNA: TGTGCCAGCAGCTCCCTGCCGATGGGGCATGAGCAGTTCTTC. Full variable domain (outside the CDR3, taken from reference TRBV7-2 and TRBJ2-1): GAGVSQSPSNKVTEKGKDVELRCDPISGHTALYWYRQSLGQGLEFLIYFQGNSAPDKSGLPSDRFSAERTGGSVSTLTIQRTQQEDSAVYLCASSSLPMGHEQFFGPGTRLTVL.

This clonotype was detected a few times. V and J are TRBV6-1 and TRBJ2-3; D call uncertain. Germline lookup yields CDR1 MNHNS and CDR2 SASEGT. This CDR3 region has 16 residues. V lost 8 bases and J lost 2, with 20 bases in between. In nucleotides, the CDR3 is TGTGCCAGCTCGTCTGGACCGGGCCCTTCCACAGATACGCAGTATTTT. Translating it yields CASSSGPGPSTDTQYF.

The genes are TRBV5-1 and TRBJ2-2; possibly TRBD1 or TRBD2 for D (5 bases each). V was trimmed by 2 bases and J by 1 base, leaving 12 bases between them. Germline V lookup: CDR1 SGHRS, CDR2 YFSETQ. The CDR3 totals 16 residues. CDR3 DNA sequence: TGCGCCAGCAGCTTCATAGGGACCGGGAACACCGGGGAGCTGTTTTTT. Translated, it gives CASSFIGTGNTGELFF.

This clonotype was seen only a few times. This sequence joins TRBV20-1 and TRBJ2-7, with 14 bases matching TRBD2. This CDR3 is built from 17 residues. Looked up from germline, CDR1 is DFQATT and CDR2 is SNEGSKA (reference sequence). V lost 1 base, J lost 4 bases, and 9 bases stayed unmatched. CDR3 nucleotides: TGCAGTGCTAGAGGACTAGCGGGAGGGCCTTACGCTTACGAGCAGTACTTC. As protein: CSARGLAGGPYAYEQYF.

The chain recombines TRBV28 with TRBJ2-7; no reliable D call. CDR1 and CDR2 from the germline V gene are MDHEN and SYDVKM. The CDR3 runs to 13 residues. Trimming stripped 4 bases from V and 2 bases from J, with 9 bases between. The CDR3 sequence is CASSYNPAYEQYF. The DNA of the CDR3 is TGTGCCAGCAGTTACAACCCGGCCTACGAGCAGTACTTC.

This clonotype has just a few counts. The J gene is TRBJ2-7, the V gene TRBV29-1, with TRBD2 as a possible D gene (5 bases). Trimming took 6 bases from V and 0 from J, leaving 9 bases between them. This CDR3 contains 12 residues. The germline V gene has CDR1 SQVTM and CDR2 ANQGSEA. The CDR3 bases are TGCAGCGTCCGGAGGAGCTCCTACGAGCAGTACTTC. It is translated as CSVRRSSYEQYF.

The chain carries TRBV11-2 and TRBJ2-1; D gene unclear. Trimming left V 0 bases short and J 10 bases short, with 13 bases between. Germline CDR1 is SGHAT and CDR2 is FQNNGV. The CDR3 spans 14 residues. The CDR3 sequence: CASSLDGPASEQFF. The DNA of the CDR3 is TGTGCCAGCAGCTTAGACGGTCCGGCCAGCGAGCAGTTCTTC.

The rearrangement uses TRBV6-1 and TRBJ2-6; D remains ambiguous. Germline V lookup: CDR1 MNHNS, CDR2 SASEGT. V was shortened by 6 bases and J by 2 bases, with 14 bases between the two germline ends. The CDR3 is made up of 16 amino acids. The CDR3 protein is CASSLTQVAGANVLTF. In nucleotides, the CDR3 is TGTGCCAGCAGCCTTACCCAGGTTGCTGGGGCCAACGTCCTGACTTTC.

This clonotype occurred a few times. This chain links TRBV20-1 with TRBJ1-1; D is ambiguous. V was cut by 0 bases and J by 5 bases, with 16 bases left in between. CDR3 length equals 15 residues. CDR1 is DFQATT and CDR2 is SNEGSKA in the germline V gene (reference sequence). CDR3 protein: CSARDRSVGLTEAFF. CDR3 coding DNA: TGCAGTGCTAGAGATCGGTCGGTAGGGTTGACTGAAGCTTTCTTT.